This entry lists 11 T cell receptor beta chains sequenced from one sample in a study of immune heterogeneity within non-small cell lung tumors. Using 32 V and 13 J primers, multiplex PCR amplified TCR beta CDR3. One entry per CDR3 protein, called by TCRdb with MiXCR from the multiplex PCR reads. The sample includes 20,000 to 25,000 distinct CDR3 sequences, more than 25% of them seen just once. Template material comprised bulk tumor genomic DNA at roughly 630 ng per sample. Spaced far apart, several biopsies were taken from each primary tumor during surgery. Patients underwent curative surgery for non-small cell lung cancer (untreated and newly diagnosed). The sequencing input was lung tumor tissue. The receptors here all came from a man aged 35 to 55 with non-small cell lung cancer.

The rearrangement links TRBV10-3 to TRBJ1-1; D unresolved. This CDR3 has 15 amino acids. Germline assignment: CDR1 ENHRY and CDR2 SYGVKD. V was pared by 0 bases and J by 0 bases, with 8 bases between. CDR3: CAISESGLMNTEAFF. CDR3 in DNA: TGTGCCATCAGTGAGTCTGGGTTGATGAACACTGAAGCTTTCTTT.

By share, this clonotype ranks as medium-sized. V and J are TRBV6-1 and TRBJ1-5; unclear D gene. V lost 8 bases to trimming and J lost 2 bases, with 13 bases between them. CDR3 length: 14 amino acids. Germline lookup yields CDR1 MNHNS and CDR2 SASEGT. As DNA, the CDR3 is TGTGCCAGCGCACCCCGGGGAGGCAATCAGCCCCAGCATTTT. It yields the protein CASAPRGGNQPQHF.

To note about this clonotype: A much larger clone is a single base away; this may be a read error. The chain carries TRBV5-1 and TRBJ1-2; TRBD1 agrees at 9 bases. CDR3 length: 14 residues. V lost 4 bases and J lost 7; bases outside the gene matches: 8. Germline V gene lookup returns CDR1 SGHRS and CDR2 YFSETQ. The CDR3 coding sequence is TGCGCCAGCAGCAGGGAACAGGGGGCGCTTGGCTACACCTTC. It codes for CASSREQGALGYTF.

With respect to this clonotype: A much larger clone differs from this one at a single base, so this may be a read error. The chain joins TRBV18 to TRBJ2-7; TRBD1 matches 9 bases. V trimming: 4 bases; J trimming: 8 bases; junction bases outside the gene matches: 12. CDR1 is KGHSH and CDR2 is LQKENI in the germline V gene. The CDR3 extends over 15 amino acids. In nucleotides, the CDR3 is TGTGCCAGCTCACACCAGGGACAGGGTGGATCCCAGCAGTACTTC. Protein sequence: CASSHQGQGGSQQYF.

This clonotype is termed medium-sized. The CDR3 DNA reads TGCAGTGTACTTCAGGGGGCCACTGAAGCTTTCTTT. Amino acid sequence: CSVLQGATEAFF. J is TRBJ1-1 and V is TRBV20-1, with 8 bases identical to TRBD1. The CDR3 extends over 12 amino acids. Germline V gives CDR1 DFQATT, CDR2 SNEGSKA (reference sequence). V shed 7 bases and J 4 bases; nucleotides not matched to a gene: 5.

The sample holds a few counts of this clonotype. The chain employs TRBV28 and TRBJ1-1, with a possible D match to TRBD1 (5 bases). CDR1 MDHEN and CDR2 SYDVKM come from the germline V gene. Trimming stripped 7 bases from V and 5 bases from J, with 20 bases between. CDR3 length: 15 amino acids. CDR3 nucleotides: TGTGCCAGCACCCCAGGCGGGCAGGGCGGGACTGAAGCTTTCTTT. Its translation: CASTPGGQGGTEAFF.

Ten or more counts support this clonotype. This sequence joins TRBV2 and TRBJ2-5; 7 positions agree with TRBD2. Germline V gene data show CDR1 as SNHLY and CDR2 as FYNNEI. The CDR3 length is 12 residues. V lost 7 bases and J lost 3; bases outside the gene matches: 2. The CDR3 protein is CASNSGKETQYF. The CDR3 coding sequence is TGTGCCAGCAACAGCGGGAAAGAGACCCAGTACTTC.

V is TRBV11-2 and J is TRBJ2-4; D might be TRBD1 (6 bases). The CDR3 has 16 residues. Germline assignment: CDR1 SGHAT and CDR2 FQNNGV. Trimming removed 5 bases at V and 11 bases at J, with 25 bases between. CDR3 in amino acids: CASSQRDRSPPGVQYF. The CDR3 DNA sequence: TGTGCCAGCAGCCAGAGGGACCGGAGTCCCCCAGGGGTTCAGTACTTC.

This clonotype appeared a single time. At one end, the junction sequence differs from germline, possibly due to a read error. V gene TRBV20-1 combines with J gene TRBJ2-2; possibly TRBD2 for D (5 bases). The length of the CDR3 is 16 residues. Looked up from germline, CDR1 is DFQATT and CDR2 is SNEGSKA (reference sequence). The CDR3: CSARKTGQENTGKLFF. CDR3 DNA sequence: TGCAGTGCTAGAAAAACCGGGCAGGAGAACACCGGGAAGCTGTTTTTT.

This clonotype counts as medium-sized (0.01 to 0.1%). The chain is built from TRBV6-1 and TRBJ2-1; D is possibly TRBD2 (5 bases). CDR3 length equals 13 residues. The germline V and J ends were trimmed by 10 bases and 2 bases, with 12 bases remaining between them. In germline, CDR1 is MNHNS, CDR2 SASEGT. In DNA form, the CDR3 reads TGTGCCACCAAGAAGGAGGCCTACAATGAGCAGTTCTTC. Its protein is CATKKEAYNEQFF.

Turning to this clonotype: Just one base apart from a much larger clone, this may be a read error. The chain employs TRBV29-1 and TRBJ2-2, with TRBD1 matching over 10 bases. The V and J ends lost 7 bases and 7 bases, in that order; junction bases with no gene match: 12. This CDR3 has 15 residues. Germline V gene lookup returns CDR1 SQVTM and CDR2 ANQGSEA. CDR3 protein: CSGSGTGDDSGELFF. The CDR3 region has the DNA TGCAGCGGTTCCGGGACAGGGGACGATAGCGGGGAGCTGTTTTTT.